The T cell receptor (beta chain) under discussion was sequenced for a study of human T cells and chemical hapten exposure. Deletions cut 0 bases from V and 9 bases from J, with 11 bases between. Germline V gene lookup returns CDR1 LGHNA and CDR2 YSLEER. This CDR3 contains 13 residues. Per the original methods: Ranging from roughly 20,000 to 750,000, TCR counts per sample had a median value of around 90,000. TCRdb re-analysed the RACE reads in MiXCR, keeping a single row per CDR3 protein. Clone size and V and J calls follow TCRdb, not the original study. The sample yields some 120,000 distinct CDR3 sequences, roughly an eighth seen once. This clonotype was seen many times. Time point: patch test 1, 2 weeks after DPC sensitization. Treatment in this sample: therapeutic diphenylcyclopropenone sensitization with weekly scalp DPC. Each patch-test visit's blood sample preceded patch application.

The clonotype originates from a woman aged 45 to 65 with alopecia areata. Some clones in this sample may be carry-over from other donors' samples. This sequence joins TRBV4-3 and TRBJ2-5; D is perhaps TRBD2 (5 bases). Source: whole blood, taken in connection with sensitization to the hapten diphenylcyclopropenone (DPC). The CDR3 DNA reads as TGCGCCAGCAGCCAAGACCCCACGCGGGCCCAGTACTTC. It specifies CASSQDPTRAQYF.